The 17 T cell receptor beta chains presented below share a single source sample, sequenced in a study of blood T cell repertoires in COVID-19. TCRdb's table, derived via immunoSEQ multiplex PCR, lists solely in-frame clones and lacks some. The sample contains fewer than 500,000 clones, around 86% of which appear only once. The specimen was peripheral blood. These receptors all come from a woman aged 25 to 45 with active or convalescent COVID-19.

The CDR3 here is CASSLAPRDRLYEQYF. CDR3 coding DNA: TGTGCCAGCAGCTTAGCACCCCGGGACAGACTCTACGAGCAGTACTTC. The genes are TRBV11-2 and TRBJ2-7, with 7 positions matching TRBD1. Losses at the gene ends were 1 base for V and 3 bases for J; bases not matched to a gene: 9. The germline V gene encodes CDR1 SGHAT and CDR2 FQNNGV. This CDR3 region has 16 residues.

This clone was counted a single time. V is TRBV7-2 and J is TRBJ2-7; 10 bases agree with TRBD1. V shed 3 bases, J shed 5 bases, and the junction held 4 bases outside the gene matches. This CDR3 spans 14 amino acids. Germline V CDR1 and CDR2: SGHTA, FQGNSA. For the CDR3, the DNA is TGTGCCAGCAGCTTCGGGACAGGGGCGAACGAGCAGTACTTC. Translation gives CASSFGTGANEQYF. Looking up the rest from reference TRBV7-2 and TRBJ2-7 gives the full variable domain: GAGVSQSPSNKVTEKGKDVELRCDPISGHTALYWYRQSLGQGLEFLIYFQGNSAPDKSGLPSDRFSAERTGGSVSTLTIQRTQQEDSAVYLCASSFGTGANEQYFGPGTRLTVT.

In nucleotides, the CDR3 is TGTGCCAGTAGTATAAAATCCGACAGAGACTATGGCTACACCTTC. Translated: CASSIKSDRDYGYTF. The chain combines TRBV19 with TRBJ1-2; D might be TRBD1 (5 bases). Trimming took 2 bases from V and 3 from J, leaving 13 bases between them. Germline-derived CDR1 and CDR2 are LNHDA and SQIVND (reference sequence). The CDR3 is 15 residues long.

The rearrangement links TRBV11-2 to TRBJ2-2; maybe TRBD2 (6 bases). CDR3 length equals 16 residues. CDR1 is SGHAT, CDR2 FQNNGV, per germline. Trimming stripped 1 base from V and 1 base from J, with 10 bases between. The chain's CDR3 is CASSLVGGLNTGELFF. In DNA, the CDR3 is TGTGCCAGCAGCTTAGTCGGGGGACTGAACACCGGGGAGCTGTTTTTT. Supplemented by reference TRBV11-2 and TRBJ2-2, the full variable domain reads EAGVAQSPRYKIIEKRQSVAFWCNPISGHATLYWYQQILGQGPKLLIQFQNNGVVDDSQLPKDRFSAERLKGVDSTLKIQPAKLEDSAVYLCASSLVGGLNTGELFFGEGSRLTVL.

The chain carries TRBV27 and TRBJ2-2; TRBD1 matches at 10 bases. V dropped 2 bases and J dropped 1; count of bases not matched to a gene: 4. The CDR3 covers 17 residues. CDR1 and CDR2 (germline): MNHEY, SMNVEV (reference sequence). CDR3 amino acids: CASSLETGGGNTGELFF. For the CDR3, the DNA is TGTGCCAGCAGTTTAGAGACAGGGGGCGGGAACACCGGGGAGCTGTTTTTT.

This chain joins TRBV5-6 and TRBJ2-5; 7 nucleotides agree with TRBD2. The CDR3 spans 14 residues. Germline V gene sequence: CDR1 SGHDT, CDR2 YYEEEE. V trimming: 5 bases; J trimming: 1 base; junction bases outside the gene matches: 5. CDR3 residues: CASRSLAAQETQYF. The CDR3 DNA reads as TGTGCCAGCAGATCTCTAGCGGCCCAAGAGACCCAGTACTTC.

This chain links TRBV6-5 with TRBJ2-7; TRBD2 might be the D (6 bases). The V gene lost 5 bases and the J gene lost 2 bases, with 16 bases spanning the gap. The CDR3 loop spans 15 amino acids. The germline V gene encodes CDR1 MNHEY and CDR2 SVGAGI. The chain's CDR3 is CASSHPSGETYEQYF. As DNA, the CDR3 is TGTGCCAGCAGTCACCCCTCGGGAGAAACCTACGAGCAGTACTTC.

J is TRBJ2-7 and V is TRBV6-5, with D maybe TRBD2 (6 bases). CDR1 and CDR2 (germline): MNHEY, SVGAGI. Between the trimmed V and J ends, which lost 6 bases and 7 bases, there was a span of 13 bases. The CDR3 is made up of 12 amino acids. The CDR3: CASRSPGEEQYF. The CDR3 DNA is TGTGCCAGCAGGTCACCGGGGGAAGAGCAGTACTTC.

This chain joins TRBV18 and TRBJ2-3, with 7 bases identical to TRBD2. Germline CDR1 is KGHSH and CDR2 is LQKENI. The V gene end was trimmed by 1 base and the J gene end by 0 bases; junction bases not matched to a gene: 10. The CDR3 sequence is 18 residues long. The CDR3 loop is CASSPRRGLAASTDTQYF. Here the CDR3 DNA reads TGTGCCAGCTCACCACGGCGTGGGCTAGCGGCTAGCACAGATACGCAGTATTTT.

The chain is built from TRBV18 and TRBJ1-2; no reliable D call. Germline V gene sequence: CDR1 KGHSH, CDR2 LQKENI. The ends were cut back, 1 base at V and 8 bases at J, with 14 bases in the middle. The CDR3 covers 14 residues. The CDR3 DNA follows: TGTGCCAGCTCACCACTCGAGGGTTTAGTCGGCTACACCTTC. Residues: CASSPLEGLVGYTF.

The CDR3 is CATSAPTGTGAYGYTF. Here the CDR3 DNA reads TGTGCCACCAGTGCCCCCACCGGGACAGGGGCCTATGGCTACACCTTC. J is TRBJ1-2 and V is TRBV24-1, with 10 bases identical to TRBD1. With 5 bases clipped from V and 4 bases from J, the junction kept 9 bases outside the gene matches. From germline, CDR1 is KGHDR and CDR2 SFDVKD. The CDR3 runs to 16 residues.

The chain is built from TRBV6-1 and TRBJ2-2; TRBD2 matches 14 bases. J gave up 6 bases and V 1 base, and 7 bases lay outside the gene matches. The CDR3 loop spans 18 amino acids. Per germline, CDR1 MNHNS and CDR2 SASEGT. The CDR3 nucleotides are TGTGCCAGCAGTGAAGGACTAGCGGGGGGGCCTAAGCCCGGGGAGCTGTTTTTT. Translating it yields CASSEGLAGGPKPGELFF.

CDR3 residues: CATKRDLFRGASYGYTF. DNA for the CDR3: TGTGCCACCAAAAGGGACCTTTTCAGGGGCGCAAGCTATGGCTACACCTTC. The gene calls are TRBV5-8 and TRBJ1-2; the D gene is possibly TRBD1 (6 bases). V lost 9 bases, J lost 4 bases, and 28 bases lay in between. The CDR3 has 17 amino acids. Germline V gene lookup returns CDR1 SGHTS and CDR2 YDEGEE. Full variable domain (rest looked up from reference TRBV5-8 and TRBJ1-2): EAGVTQSPTHLIKTRGQQATLRCSPISGHTSVYWYQQALGLGLQFLLWYDEGEERNRGNFPPRFSGRQFPNYSSELNVNALELEDSALYLCATKRDLFRGASYGYTFGSGTRLTVV.

This clone occurred a few times. This chain connects TRBV23-1 to TRBJ1-3, with TRBD1 matching over 8 bases. TRBV23-1 is marked as an open reading frame, function uncertain. J gave up 2 bases and V 3 bases, and 3 bases lay outside the gene matches. The CDR3 spans 15 residues. CDR3 amino acids: CASSHKQGAGNTIYF. CDR3 nucleotide sequence: TGCGCCAGCAGTCATAAACAGGGGGCTGGAAACACCATATATTTT.

The chain combines TRBV7-9 with TRBJ2-3, with D perhaps TRBD1 (6 bases). This CDR3 is 13 amino acids long. CDR1 and CDR2 (germline): SEHNR, FQNEAQ (reference sequence). V lost 9 bases to trimming and J lost 6 bases, with 16 bases between them. The CDR3 nucleotides read TGTGCCAGTCCAGGCGCCCAGGGGGATACGCAGTATTTT. As protein: CASPGAQGDTQYF.

The CDR3 region has the DNA TGTGCCAGCAGTGAAGCTGCAGGGGCGGGAAACACCATATATTTT. Amino acid sequence: CASSEAAGAGNTIYF. This chain joins TRBV6-1 and TRBJ1-3, with D maybe TRBD1 (6 bases). The V end was cut by 0 bases, the J end by 4 bases, with 10 bases between. The CDR3 has 15 amino acids. Looked up from germline, CDR1 is MNHNS and CDR2 is SASEGT.

The chain uses TRBV9 and TRBJ1-1, with D unclear. This CDR3 comprises 14 residues. Per germline, CDR1 SGDLS and CDR2 YYNGEE. Between the trimmed V and J ends, which lost 1 base and 2 bases, there was a span of 9 bases. CDR3 sequence: CASSVQVSNTEAFF. CDR3 coding DNA: TGTGCCAGCAGCGTACAGGTTTCTAACACTGAAGCTTTCTTT.